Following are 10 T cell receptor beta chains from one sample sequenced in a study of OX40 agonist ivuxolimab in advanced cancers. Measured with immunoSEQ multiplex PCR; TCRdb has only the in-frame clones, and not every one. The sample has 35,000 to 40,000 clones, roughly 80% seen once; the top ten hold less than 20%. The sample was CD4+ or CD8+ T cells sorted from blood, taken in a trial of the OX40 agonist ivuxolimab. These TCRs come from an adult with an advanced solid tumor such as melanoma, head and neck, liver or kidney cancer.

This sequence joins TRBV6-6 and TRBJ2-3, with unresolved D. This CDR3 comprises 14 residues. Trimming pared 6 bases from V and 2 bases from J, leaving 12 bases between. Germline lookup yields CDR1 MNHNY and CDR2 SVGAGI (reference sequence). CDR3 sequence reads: CASSPPDHTDTQYF. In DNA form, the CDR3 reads TGTGCCAGCAGCCCTCCGGACCACACAGATACGCAGTATTTT.

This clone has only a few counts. CDR3 bases: TGTGCCAGCAGCTTTGGTATACCGGGGACTTGGGTTGAAGCTTTCTTT. Translated, it gives CASSFGIPGTWVEAFF. The chain combines TRBV7-9 with TRBJ1-1, with D tentatively TRBD1 (5 bases). Germline loops: CDR1 SEHNR, CDR2 FQNEAQ (reference sequence). V was trimmed by 3 bases and J by 7 bases, leaving 21 bases between them. This CDR3 has 16 amino acids.

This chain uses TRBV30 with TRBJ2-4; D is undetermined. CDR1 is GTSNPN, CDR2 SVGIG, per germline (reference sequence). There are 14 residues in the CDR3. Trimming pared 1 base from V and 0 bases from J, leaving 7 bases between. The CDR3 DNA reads TGTGCCTGGAGTGGGGCAGAAGCCAAAAACATTCAGTACTTC. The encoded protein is CAWSGAEAKNIQYF.

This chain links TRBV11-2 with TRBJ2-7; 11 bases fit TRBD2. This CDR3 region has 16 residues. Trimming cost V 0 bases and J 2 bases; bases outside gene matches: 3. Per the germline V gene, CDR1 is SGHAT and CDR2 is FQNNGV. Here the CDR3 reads CASSLDRLAGTYEQYF. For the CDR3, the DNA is TGTGCCAGCAGCTTAGATAGACTAGCGGGGACCTACGAGCAGTACTTC.

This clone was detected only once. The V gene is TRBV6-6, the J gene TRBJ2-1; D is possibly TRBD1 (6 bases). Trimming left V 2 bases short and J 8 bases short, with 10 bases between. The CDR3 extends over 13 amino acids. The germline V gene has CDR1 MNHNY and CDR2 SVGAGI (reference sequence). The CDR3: CASSYPGDHEQFF. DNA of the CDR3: TGTGCCAGCAGTTACCCAGGGGATCATGAGCAGTTCTTC.

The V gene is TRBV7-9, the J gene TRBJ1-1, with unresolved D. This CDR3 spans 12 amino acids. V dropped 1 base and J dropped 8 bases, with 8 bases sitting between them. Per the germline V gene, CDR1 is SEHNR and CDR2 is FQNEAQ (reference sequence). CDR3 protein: CASSLGLQEAFF. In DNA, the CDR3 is TGTGCCAGCAGCTTAGGACTGCAGGAAGCTTTCTTT.

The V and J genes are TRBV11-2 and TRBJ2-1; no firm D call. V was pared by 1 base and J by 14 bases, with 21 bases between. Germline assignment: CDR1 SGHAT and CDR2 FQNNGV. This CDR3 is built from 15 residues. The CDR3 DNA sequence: TGTGCCAGCAGCTTAGCCCCCTCGACGCGGTCCGCCAAGTTCTTC. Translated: CASSLAPSTRSAKFF.

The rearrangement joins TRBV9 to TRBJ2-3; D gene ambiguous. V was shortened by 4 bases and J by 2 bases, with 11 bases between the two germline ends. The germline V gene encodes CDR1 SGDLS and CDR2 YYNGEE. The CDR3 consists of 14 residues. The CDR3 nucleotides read TGTGCCAGCAGCCGAGTCGGAACCACAGATACGCAGTATTTT. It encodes CASSRVGTTDTQYF.

As DNA, the CDR3 is TGTGCCAGCAGCGTGACAGGGGTGGAGACCCAGTACTTC. Amino acid sequence: CASSVTGVETQYF. The chain carries TRBV9 and TRBJ2-5; TRBD1 matches at 8 bases. Germline assignment: CDR1 SGDLS and CDR2 YYNGEE. The CDR3 contains 13 residues. V lost 2 bases and J lost 5; bases outside the gene matches: 2.

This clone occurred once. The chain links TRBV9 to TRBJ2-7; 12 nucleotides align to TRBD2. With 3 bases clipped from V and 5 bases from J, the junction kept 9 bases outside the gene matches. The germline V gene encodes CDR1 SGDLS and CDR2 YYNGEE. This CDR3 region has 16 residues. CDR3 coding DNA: TGTGCCAGCAGCGAAACTCTAGCGGGGGGGCCACACGAGCAGTACTTC. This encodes CASSETLAGGPHEQYF.